The next 26 T cell receptor beta chains were all read from a single sample in a study of T cells expressing NK-cell markers (dated by TCRdb to 2018 to 2021). Library generation was performed with 5' RACE. Instrument on record: Illumina HiSeq 2000. Through TCRdb reprocessing, the reads give one entry per CDR3 protein sequence; DNA is omitted. This sample's table carries about half a million distinct CDR3 sequences. The ten largest make up over 1.1% of the sample. Sequencing input: blood T cells: a sorted CD56 or NKG2C T cell subset, CD4+ or CD8+ T cells, or bulk PBMC T cells (not recorded which). The receptors shown here come from a woman aged 45 to 65 in good health. Donor details come from another sample of the same person, matched by shared clones.

The J gene is TRBJ2-5, the V gene TRBV11-3. The CDR3 totals 11 residues. The germline V gene has CDR1 SGHNT and CDR2 YENEEA. The CDR3 here is CASGGRETQYF.

The chain recombines TRBV12-3 or TRBV12-4 with TRBJ1-5; TCRdb picks TRBD1, but there is no DNA to check that call. The CDR3 runs to 16 residues. The CDR3 loop reads CASSTLGGRRGQPQHF.

J is TRBJ1-2 and V is TRBV12-3 or TRBV12-4; TCRdb lists TRBD1, though no DNA is available to test this call. This CDR3 has 13 amino acids. CDR3 in amino acids: CASGPSNSYGYTF.

V is TRBV5-1 and J is TRBJ2-5; TCRdb outputs TRBD1, but without DNA this stays unchecked. Germline CDR1 and CDR2: SGHRS and YFSETQ. The CDR3 extends over 17 amino acids. The CDR3 spells CASRNGQGVVVQETQYF.

This chain connects TRBV12-3 or TRBV12-4 to TRBJ2-1; checking the TCRdb D call of TRBD1 is not possible without DNA. The length of the CDR3 is 12 residues. CDR3 protein: CASSLAGTGNFF.

This chain links TRBV3-1 with TRBJ2-1; TCRdb's D call of TRBD1 is untestable without DNA. The CDR3 runs 14 residues. CDR1 is LGHDT, CDR2 YNNKEL, per germline (reference sequence). The CDR3 reads CASSQNRGPHEQFF.

The CDR3 here is CASSYSATGAHTGELFF. The rearrangement links TRBV6-5 to TRBJ2-2; the TRBD1 assignment by TCRdb is unverifiable without DNA. CDR1 and CDR2 (germline): MNHEY, SVGAGI. CDR3 length equals 17 residues.

This chain uses TRBV6-6 with TRBJ1-5; lacking DNA, the TRBD1 call made by TCRdb goes unchecked. This CDR3 region has 15 residues. From germline, CDR1 is MNHNY and CDR2 SVGAGI (reference sequence). Here the CDR3 reads CASSLGQLSNQPQHF.

The J gene is TRBJ2-1, the V gene TRBV6-4; TCRdb's D gene call, TRBD1, goes unchecked for lack of DNA. The CDR3 contains 13 residues. CDR1 and CDR2 from the germline V gene are MRHNA and SNTAGT. CDR3 sequence reads: CASSDPPRGEQFF.

V usage is TRBV12-3 or TRBV12-4 and J usage is TRBJ2-3; the TCRdb call, TRBD1, lacks DNA for checking. The CDR3 consists of 13 residues. This CDR3 reads CASENAPTDTQYF.

The V gene is TRBV12-3 or TRBV12-4, the J gene TRBJ1-6; TCRdb outputs TRBD1, but without DNA this stays unchecked. The CDR3 covers 15 residues. The CDR3 loop reads CASSPGTGYNSPLHF.

The V and J genes are TRBV12-3 or TRBV12-4 and TRBJ2-7; without DNA, the TCRdb call of TRBD2 cannot be checked. The CDR3 totals 14 residues. The CDR3 region is CASTPDGRAYEQYF.

The rearrangement joins TRBV7-8 to TRBJ2-5. From germline, CDR1 is SGHVS and CDR2 FQNEAQ. The CDR3 loop spans 14 amino acids. The CDR3: CASSLGGRTETQYF.

The genes are TRBV6-6 and TRBJ2-2. The germline CDR1 and CDR2 sequences are MNHNY and SVGAGI (reference sequence). The CDR3 consists of 14 residues. CDR3 sequence reads: CASSYSGATGELFF.

The chain employs TRBV5-1 and TRBJ1-6; TCRdb indicates TRBD1, and absent DNA this call remains unverified. CDR3 length: 14 residues. The germline CDR1 and CDR2 sequences are SGHRS and YFSETQ. The CDR3 loop reads CASSVQGRDSPLHF. The whole variable domain, filled in from reference TRBV5-1 and TRBJ1-6, reads KAGVTQTPRYLIKTRGQQVTLSCSPISGHRSVSWYQQTPGQGLQFLFEYFSETQRNKGNFPGRFSGRQFSNSRSEMNVSTLELGDSALYLCASSVQGRDSPLHFGNGTRLTVT.

This chain uses TRBV29-1 with TRBJ2-1; TCRdb lists TRBD2, though no DNA is available to test this call. Germline lookup yields CDR1 SQVTM and CDR2 ANQGSEA. The length of the CDR3 is 14 residues. The chain's CDR3 is CSVDASGVYNEQFF.

The genes are TRBV20-1 and TRBJ2-1; the TCRdb D gene call, TRBD1, has no DNA to confirm it. CDR3 length: 12 amino acids. Germline loops: CDR1 DFQATT, CDR2 SNEGSKA (reference sequence). The chain's CDR3 is CSGGLQGNEQFF.

This sequence joins TRBV20-1 and TRBJ2-3; the TCRdb D gene call, TRBD2, has no DNA to confirm it. Germline V gene sequence: CDR1 DFQATT, CDR2 SNEGSKA (reference sequence). The CDR3 has 16 residues. This CDR3 is CSAAHPGLAGEDTQYF.

The CDR3 loop reads CASRDRGSSYNEQFF. This sequence joins TRBV3-1 and TRBJ2-1; TCRdb gives TRBD1 as the D gene, but with no DNA this cannot be confirmed. Germline CDR1 reads LGHDT; CDR2 reads YNNKEL (reference sequence). The CDR3 has 15 residues.

This chain uses TRBV10-2 with TRBJ2-1. The CDR3 covers 11 residues. CDR1 is WSHSY and CDR2 is SAAADI in the germline V gene. This CDR3 reads CAKNRPNEQFF.

The genes are TRBV7-8 and TRBJ2-6. Germline-derived CDR1 and CDR2 are SGHVS and FQNEAQ. There are 14 residues in the CDR3. This chain's CDR3 is CASSYIAGANVLTF.

This rearrangement joins TRBV12-3 or TRBV12-4 to TRBJ2-1; without DNA, the TCRdb call of TRBD2 cannot be checked. The CDR3 contains 17 residues. CDR3 loop: CASSPQPAGGRGGEQFF.

CDR3 protein: CASSVGGGVGEQFF. The chain combines TRBV9 with TRBJ2-1; the TCRdb call, TRBD2, lacks DNA for checking. The CDR3 runs 14 residues. Germline V CDR1 and CDR2: SGDLS, YYNGEE.

This chain joins TRBV27 and TRBJ2-3. In germline, CDR1 is MNHEY, CDR2 SMNVEV (reference sequence). The CDR3 totals 14 residues. The CDR3 sequence: CASSFQRRTDTQYF.

This chain uses TRBV6-2 or TRBV6-3 with TRBJ1-2; TCRdb picks TRBD1, but there is no DNA to check that call. The CDR3 length is 15 residues. The germline CDR1 and CDR2 sequences are MNHEY and SVGEGT. The CDR3 sequence is CASSARLDRGLGYTF.

The rearrangement joins TRBV21-1 to TRBJ2-2; TCRdb's assignment of TRBD1 cannot be checked, as there is no DNA. TRBV21-1 is annotated as a pseudogene. The CDR3 is 19 amino acids. The CDR3: CASSGAKRTTGADTGELFF.